This T cell receptor beta chain was obtained from a study of beta chain features in type 1 diabetes. Findings and limits, study-wide: Sequencing from cDNA could over-represent high-TCR-expressing cells. Across all four CD4+ subsets, people with type 1 diabetes showed modestly shorter TCRB CDR3s.

The CDR3 consists of 13 residues. Losses at the gene ends were 3 bases for V and 5 bases for J; bases not matched to a gene: 6. Germline V gene lookup returns CDR1 GTSNPN and CDR2 SVGIG (reference sequence). Of the isolated RNA, all was reverse transcribed, and so the sequenced material was expressed TCRB transcripts. Sequencing was performed with immunoSEQ multiplex PCR; in TCRdb, only in-frame clones are kept and a portion is missing. There are 640,000 or so clones in the sample; more than 12% occur only once, and nearly 0.04% lies in the top ten. This clone turned up a few times. The antigen is not known.

V usage is TRBV30 and J usage is TRBJ1-1; TRBD1 aligns across 7 bases. Input material: naive CD4+ T cells from blood. This sequence originates from a man in his late teens or twenties with type 1 diabetes. The CDR3 loop is CAWRSGGKTEAFF. In nucleotides, the CDR3 is TGTGCCTGGAGGTCAGGGGGGAAAACTGAAGCTTTCTTT. Variable domain in full (rest from reference TRBV30 and TRBJ1-1): SQTIHQWPATLVQPVGSPLSLECTVEGTSNPNLYWYRQAAGRGLQLLFYSVGIGQISSEVPQNLSASRPQDRQFILSSKKLLLSDSGFYLCAWRSGGKTEAFFGQGTRLTVV.